The sequence of this T cell receptor (beta chain) was determined in a study of OX40 agonist ivuxolimab in advanced cancers. A note on the overall study: Ivuxolimab, which targeted the costimulatory receptor OX40 (CD134), was an agonistic, fully human IgG2 monoclonal antibody. Intravenous ivuxolimab was administered to patients every 2 weeks at six dose levels: 0.01, 0.1, 0.3, 1.5, 3 and 10 mg/kg. Among the roughly 52 dose-escalation patients, some 20 had hepatocellular carcinoma, 15 or so melanoma, 9 renal cell carcinoma and 9 head and neck cancer. In the dose-escalation cohort, around four fifths of patients were male, and the mean age was around 65 years with a range of about 20 to 80. Patients were allowed to have had prior anti-PD-1, anti-PD-L1 or anti-CTLA-4 therapy, and 40% of the dose-escalation patients had previously received checkpoint inhibitors. Three dose-escalation patients achieved partial responses, one with hepatocellular carcinoma and two with cutaneous melanoma. Peripheral TCRbeta sequencing aimed to test whether ivuxolimab altered TCR sequence diversity and caused clonal T-cell expansion. The paper reports the monotherapy dose-escalation portion (N of about 51 patients) of the phase I ivuxolimab trial.

To sequence the TCRbeta CDR3 region, genomic DNA was isolated from the sorted cells. The immunoSEQ Assay was used for sequencing of TCRbeta CDR3 regions. What TCRdb holds here is the immuneACCESS table cut down to in-frame rearrangements. Part of the clones is not present; checked against another copy, under half of the missing clones reflect an unresolved V gene, and the others are unexplained. Recorded for this sample are fewer than 50,000 clones; 89% of them occurred a single time. The ten largest account for about 0.6% of the sample. Study-wide findings and limitations: At doses of 0.1 to 3.0 mg/kg, clonal expansion of both CD4+ and CD8+ T cells in blood was seen between baseline and week 6. After ivuxolimab, expanded clones were on average more numerous among CD8+ T cells than among CD4+ T cells. Low levels of normalized T-cell clonal expansion were also seen in some patients who did not respond. In the 0.1-3.0 mg/kg groups, partial responders had among the lowest normalized peripheral clonal expansion, particularly in CD8+ T cells. Antigen specificity was not determined for the clonally expanded peripheral T cells.

Patients with autoimmune disease history or receiving systemic immunosuppression were excluded from the trial. Peripheral blood for TCR sequencing was collected from all dose cohorts at baseline, on cycle 4 day 1, and on cycle 7 day 1. Samples came from an open-label, multicenter, first-in-human phase I dose-escalation trial of ivuxolimab. Adults with locally advanced or metastatic melanoma, renal cell, hepatocellular, or head and neck squamous cell carcinoma were enrolled in the trial. Before TCR sequencing, CD4+ T cells and CD8+ T cells were sorted from peripheral blood as separate populations. V drops 0 bases and J drops 7 bases, leaving 9 bases in between. CDR1 and CDR2, looked up from the germline V gene, are ENHRY and SYGVKD. CDR3 length: 14 amino acids, cysteine to phenylalanine. Here the CDR3 DNA is all that survives: 42 bases in frame from base 1. Comments on this clone: Its specific antigen is unknown. Base-call qualities are not available, and no considerably larger clone is one nucleotide away.

The sample consisted of CD4+ or CD8+ T cells sorted from blood, taken in a trial of the OX40 agonist ivuxolimab. This receptor was identified in an adult with an advanced solid tumor such as melanoma, head and neck, liver or kidney cancer. The V and J segments used are TRBV10-3 and TRBJ2-2; the D gene is unclear. At the DNA level, the sequence is TGTGCCATCAGTGAGTCCCCCGACGGCGGGGAGCTGTTTTTT. The translation is CAISESPDGGELFF.